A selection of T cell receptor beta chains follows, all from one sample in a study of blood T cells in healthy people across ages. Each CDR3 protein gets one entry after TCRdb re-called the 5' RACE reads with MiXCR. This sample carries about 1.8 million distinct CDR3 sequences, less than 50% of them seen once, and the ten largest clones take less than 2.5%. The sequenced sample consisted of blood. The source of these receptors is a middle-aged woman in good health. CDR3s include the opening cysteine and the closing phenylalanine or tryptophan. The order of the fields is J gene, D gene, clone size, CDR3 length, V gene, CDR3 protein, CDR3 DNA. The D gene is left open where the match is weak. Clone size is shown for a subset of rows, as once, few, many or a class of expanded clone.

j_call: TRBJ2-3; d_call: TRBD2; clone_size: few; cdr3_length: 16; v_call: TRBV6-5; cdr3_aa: CASSYGPAGTTDTQYF; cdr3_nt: TGTGCCAGCAGTTACGGCCCAGCGGGGACCACAGATACGCAGTATTTT
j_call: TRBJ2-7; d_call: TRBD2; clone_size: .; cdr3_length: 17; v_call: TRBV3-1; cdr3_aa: CASSQGPHLAGNHEQYF; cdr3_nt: TGTGCCAGCAGCCAAGGTCCCCATCTAGCGGGGAACCACGAGCAGTACTTC
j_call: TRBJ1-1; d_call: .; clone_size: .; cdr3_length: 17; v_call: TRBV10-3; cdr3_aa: CAISDPPGEASGTEAFF; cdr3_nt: TGTGCCATCAGTGATCCCCCCGGGGAGGCCTCGGGGACTGAAGCTTTCTTT
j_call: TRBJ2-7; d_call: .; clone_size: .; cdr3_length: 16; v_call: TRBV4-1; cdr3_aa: CASSQEEIGASYEQYF; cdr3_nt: TGCGCCAGCAGCCAAGAGGAAATCGGGGCCTCCTACGAGCAGTACTTC
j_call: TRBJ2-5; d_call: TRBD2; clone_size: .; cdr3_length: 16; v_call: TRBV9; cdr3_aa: CASSVATTSGQETQYF; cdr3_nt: TGTGCCAGCAGCGTAGCTACAACTAGCGGACAAGAGACCCAGTACTTC
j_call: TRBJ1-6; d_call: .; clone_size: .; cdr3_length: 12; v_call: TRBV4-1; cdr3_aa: CASRGANSPLHF; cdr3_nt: TGCGCCAGCAGAGGGGCGAATTCACCCCTCCACTTT
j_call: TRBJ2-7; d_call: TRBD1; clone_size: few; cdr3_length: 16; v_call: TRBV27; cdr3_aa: CASSTRAGQGAYEQYF; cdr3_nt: TGTGCCAGCAGTACCAGGGCGGGACAGGGGGCCTACGAGCAGTACTTC
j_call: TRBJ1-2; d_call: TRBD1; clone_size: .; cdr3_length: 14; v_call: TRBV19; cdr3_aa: CASSIGTGEFGHTF; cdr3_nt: TGTGCCAGTAGTATCGGGACAGGGGAGTTTGGCCACACCTTC
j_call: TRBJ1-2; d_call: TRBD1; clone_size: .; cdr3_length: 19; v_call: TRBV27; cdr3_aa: CASSSSPGRSGTGVYGYTF; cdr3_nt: TGTGCCAGCAGTTCCTCACCCGGGCGTTCCGGGACAGGGGTATATGGCTACACCTTC
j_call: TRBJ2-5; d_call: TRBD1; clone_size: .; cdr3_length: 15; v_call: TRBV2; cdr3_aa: CASSGGQGYGETQYF; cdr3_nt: TGTGCCAGCAGTGGCGGACAGGGGTATGGAGAGACCCAGTACTTC
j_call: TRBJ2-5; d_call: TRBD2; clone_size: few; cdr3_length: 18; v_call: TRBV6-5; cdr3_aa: CASSYFHPSGGPVETQYF; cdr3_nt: TGTGCCAGCAGTTACTTTCATCCTAGCGGGGGGCCGGTGGAGACCCAGTACTTC
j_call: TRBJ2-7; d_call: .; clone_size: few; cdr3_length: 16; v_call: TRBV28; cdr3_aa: CASSSRYPGPTGEQYF; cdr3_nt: TGTGCCAGCAGTTCCAGATACCCGGGACCAACAGGGGAGCAGTACTTC
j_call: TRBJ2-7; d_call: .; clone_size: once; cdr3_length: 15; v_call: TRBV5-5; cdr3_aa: CASSLAQSAWYEQYF; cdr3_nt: TGTGCCAGCAGCTTGGCCCAGTCGGCGTGGTACGAGCAGTACTTC
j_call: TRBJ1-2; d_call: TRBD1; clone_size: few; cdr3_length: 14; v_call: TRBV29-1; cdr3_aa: CSVDRGPLNYGYTF; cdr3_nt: TGCAGCGTCGACAGGGGCCCTCTTAACTATGGCTACACCTTC
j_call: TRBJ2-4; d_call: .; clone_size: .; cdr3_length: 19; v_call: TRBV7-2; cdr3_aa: CASSLNWGGTGGAKNIQYF; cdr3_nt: TGTGCCAGCAGCCTCAATTGGGGCGGAACTGGGGGTGCCAAAAACATTCAGTACTTC
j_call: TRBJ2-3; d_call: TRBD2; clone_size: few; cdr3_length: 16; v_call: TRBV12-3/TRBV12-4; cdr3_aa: CASSLGRGGTTDTQYF; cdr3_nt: TGTGCCAGCAGTTTAGGGCGGGGGGGCACCACAGATACGCAGTATTTT
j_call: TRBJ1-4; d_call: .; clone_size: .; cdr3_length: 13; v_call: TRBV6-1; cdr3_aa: CASSESHRPELFF; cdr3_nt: TGTGCCAGCAGTGAATCTCACAGGCCTGAACTGTTTTTT
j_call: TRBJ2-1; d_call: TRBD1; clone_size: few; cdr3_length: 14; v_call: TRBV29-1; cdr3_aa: CSLIPRGHSDEQFF; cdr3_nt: TGCAGCCTCATCCCCAGGGGGCATTCTGATGAGCAGTTCTTC
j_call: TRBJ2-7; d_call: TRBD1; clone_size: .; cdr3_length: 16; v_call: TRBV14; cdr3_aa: CASSHTLGQGANEQYF; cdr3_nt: TGTGCCAGCAGCCACACTCTGGGACAGGGGGCCAATGAGCAGTACTTC
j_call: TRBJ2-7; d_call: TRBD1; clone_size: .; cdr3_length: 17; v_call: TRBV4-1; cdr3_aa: CASSPTSTTGPRDEQYF; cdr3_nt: TGCGCCAGCAGCCCGACATCTACGACAGGGCCGAGGGACGAGCAGTACTTC
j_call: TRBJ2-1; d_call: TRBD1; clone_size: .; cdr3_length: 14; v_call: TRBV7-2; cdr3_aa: CASSVDRGKDEQFF; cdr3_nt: TGTGCCAGCAGCGTAGACAGGGGAAAGGATGAGCAGTTCTTC
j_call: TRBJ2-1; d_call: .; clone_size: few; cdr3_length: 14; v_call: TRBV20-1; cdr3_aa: CSASGTGGRNEQFF; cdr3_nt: TGCAGTGCTAGCGGGACGGGGGGCAGGAATGAGCAGTTCTTC
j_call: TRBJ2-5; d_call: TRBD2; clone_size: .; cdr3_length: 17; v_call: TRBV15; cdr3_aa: CATSSELAGGSEETQYF; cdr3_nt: TGTGCCACCAGCAGCGAACTAGCGGGGGGGTCCGAAGAGACCCAGTACTTC
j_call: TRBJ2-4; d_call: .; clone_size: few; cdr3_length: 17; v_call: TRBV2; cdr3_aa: CASSVIQGLVAKNIQYF; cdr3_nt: TGTGCCAGCAGTGTAATACAGGGACTCGTAGCCAAAAACATTCAGTACTTC